This T cell receptor beta chain emerged from a study of T cell clonality in common variable immunodeficiency. Assay used: immunoSEQ multiplex PCR; TCRdb lists only in-frame clones, some missing. Observed in the sample are about 52,000 clones, none of them singletons. This clone was picked up many times. One end of the junction varies from germline; a read error may be responsible. From the germline J gene comes the end of the CDR3, since the read stops 3 residues before it. The CDR3 consists of 13 residues. Germline CDR1 and CDR2: ENHRY and SYGVKD. V gene TRBV10-3 combines with J gene TRBJ2-3; D is perhaps TRBD2 (5 bases). The sequenced sample was peripheral blood mononuclear cells. This receptor was identified in a person aged 18 to 75 in good health. CDR3 DNA, as far as it was read: TGTGCCACCAGTGAGTCGGAGGCGGGTACG. The encoded protein is CATSESEAGT. The full-length CDR3 reads as CATSESEAGTQYF.